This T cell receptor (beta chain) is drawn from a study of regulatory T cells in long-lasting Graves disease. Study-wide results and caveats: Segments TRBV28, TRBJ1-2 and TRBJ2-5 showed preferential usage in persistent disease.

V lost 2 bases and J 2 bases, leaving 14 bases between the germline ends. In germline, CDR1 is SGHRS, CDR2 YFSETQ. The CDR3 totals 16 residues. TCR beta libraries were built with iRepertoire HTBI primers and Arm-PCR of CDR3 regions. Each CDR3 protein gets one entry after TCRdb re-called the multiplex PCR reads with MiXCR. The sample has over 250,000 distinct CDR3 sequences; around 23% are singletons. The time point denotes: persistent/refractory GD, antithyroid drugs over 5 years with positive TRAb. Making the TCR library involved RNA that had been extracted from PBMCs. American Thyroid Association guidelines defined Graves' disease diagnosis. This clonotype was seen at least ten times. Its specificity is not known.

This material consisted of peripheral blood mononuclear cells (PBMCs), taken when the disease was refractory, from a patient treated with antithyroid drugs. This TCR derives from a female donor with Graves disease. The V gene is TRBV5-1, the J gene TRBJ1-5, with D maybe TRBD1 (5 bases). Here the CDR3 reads CASSFGGMGGNQPQHF. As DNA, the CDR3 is TGCGCCAGCAGCTTTGGCGGGATGGGGGGCAATCAGCCCCAGCATTTT.